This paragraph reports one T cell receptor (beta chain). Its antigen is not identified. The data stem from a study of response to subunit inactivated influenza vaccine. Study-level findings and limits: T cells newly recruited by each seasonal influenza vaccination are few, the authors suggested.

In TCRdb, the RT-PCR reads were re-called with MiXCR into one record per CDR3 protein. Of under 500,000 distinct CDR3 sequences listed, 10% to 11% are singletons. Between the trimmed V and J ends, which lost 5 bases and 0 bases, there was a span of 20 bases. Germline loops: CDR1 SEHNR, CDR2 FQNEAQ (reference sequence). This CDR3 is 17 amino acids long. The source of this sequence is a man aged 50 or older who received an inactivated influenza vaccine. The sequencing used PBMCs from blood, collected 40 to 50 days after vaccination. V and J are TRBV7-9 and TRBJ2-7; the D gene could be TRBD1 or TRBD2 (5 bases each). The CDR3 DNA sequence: TGTGCCAGCAGCACGATCCCGGGACCGACGATCTCCTACGAGCAGTACTTC. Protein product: CASSTIPGPTISYEQYF. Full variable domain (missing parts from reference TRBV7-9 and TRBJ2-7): DTGVSQNPRHKITKRGQNVTFRCDPISEHNRLYWYRQTLGQGPEFLTYFQNEAQLEKSRLLSDRFSAERPKGSFSTLEIQRTEQGDSAMYLCASSTIPGPTISYEQYFGPGTRLTVT.